This TCR beta chain appears in the sequencing data of a study of shared clonotypes between healthy human individuals (TCRdb year 2020). Study-wide context: The cohort included a few men and two women between 18 and 49 years of age. Each donor's leukapheresis produced roughly between about 0.85 and 10 billion PBMCs. To estimate repertoire size and how much clonotype sharing occurs between individuals, the study deeply sequenced the blood TCR repertoires of roughly 5 healthy adults. To increase sequencing depth and limit assay-specific biases, TCR repertoire library preparation and sequencing were carried out by different laboratories using diverse techniques. For each donor, three plates each were used for CD4 naive and CD4 memory, two plates were used for CD8 naive, and one plate was used for CD8 memory. What the study reported, not specific to this receptor: Estimated clonotype richness was generally larger for naive than for memory subsets. Across a few donors, around 5% of naive CD4, approximately 3.6% of naive CD8, approximately 2.5% of memory CD4, and approximately 0.4% of memory CD8 clonotypes were shared. Because the study included a small number of donors, the genetic and exposure-history diversity represented was limited. Rarefaction of sorted-subset datasets indicated incomplete sequencing despite the large sequencing depth. Only blood was sampled, and tissue TCR repertoires likely differ from those in blood. Based on pairwise subsampling, the degree of clonotype sharing among donors was expected to be affected by sequencing depth. Higher generation probabilities were observed for clonotypes shared by all four sorted-subset donors than for non-shared clonotypes.

Using the deep immunoSEQ assay, TCR CDR3 regions were amplified from genomic DNA by multiplex PCR. Extracted genomic DNA from each cell subset was spread evenly across all wells of several immunoSEQ 96-well plates, with each plate serving as a replicate. For sorted subsets, about 200 ng genomic DNA, equal to tens of thousands of T cell genomes, was loaded into each replicate PCR. Purified libraries were quantified with a Qubit 3.0 fluorometer, sized on a Bioanalyzer 2100, and re-quantified with the KAPA Library Quantification kit. Every immunoSEQ 96-well plate was sequenced on a separate single-read 150-cycle Illumina NextSeq 550 flow cell. As for the authors' bioinformatics: Because only junctional sequences without quality scores were contained in the immunoSEQ output, filtering matching that applied to full-length reads could not be performed. Sequences were annotated with PyIR, a Python wrapper for IgBLAST v1.9, and V/J genes and CDR3 were assigned using IMGT germline references. Reads were filtered out if the reads had weak V/J assignments (E-value above 1e-6), no CDR3, stop codons, out-of-frame junctions, or ambiguous translated residues. V3J clonotypes were defined by identical inferred V gene, J gene, and CDR3 amino acid sequence. To compute the percentage overlap between repertoires, the number of shared unique clonotypes was divided by the size of the smaller repertoire. Three approaches were used to assess repertoire richness: RTK rarefaction, the Chao1 estimator, and Recon v2.1 estimates of unobserved clonotypes. Generation probabilities for all TCRbeta clonotypes obtained by the gDNA method from a handful of donors were computed using OLGA. TCRdb retrieved this table from immuneACCESS and kept in-frame rearrangements only. Not all clones are present; in checked studies, unresolved V genes account for under half, and no reason is known for the remainder. Clone size and V and J calls were adopted from that table, with D and trimming inferred from the DNA. The sample has about 1.5 million clones on record, 95% to 99% of them singletons. Roughly 0.45% of the sample lies in the top ten.

As to this clone: What antigen it recognizes has not been identified. No much larger clone exists at a distance of one base, and base qualities are not known.

CDR1 SGHRS and CDR2 YFSETQ are derived from the germline V gene. Clipping removes 3 bases from V and 0 bases from J, with 6 as the unmatched junction base count. The cysteine opens and the phenylalanine closes a CDR3 of 15 amino acids. The only DNA kept is the CDR3, 45 bases in frame from the first base. The donors were healthy, HIV-negative adults who had no recently reported acute infections or vaccinations. Every donor was a Caucasian adult living in Nashville, Tennessee, USA. CD4+ T cells were enriched by magnetic negative selection; naive cells were then positively selected on CD45RA, and the negative fraction formed the memory subset. Blood was obtained by leukapheresis, after which PBMCs were separated by Ficoll-Histopaque density gradient centrifugation and cryopreserved in liquid nitrogen vapor phase. Analytical flow cytometry was used to check the purity and quantity of each magnetically sorted T cell population. Genomic DNA was isolated from each sorted fraction and quantified by UV absorbance on a Nanodrop 2000c.

The rearranged chain carries TRBV5-1 and TRBJ2-7; TRBD2 lines up with 7 middle nucleotides. This TCR derives from a man between 25 and 39 years old in good health. What was sequenced was naive CD4+ T cells sorted from blood. The sample's cell subset or site label, in plain terms: CD45RA+ positively selected. The CDR3 has the sequence CASSSGGTVSYEQYF. The sequenced DNA: TGCGCCAGCAGCTCGGGGGGAACCGTCTCCTACGAGCAGTACTTC.